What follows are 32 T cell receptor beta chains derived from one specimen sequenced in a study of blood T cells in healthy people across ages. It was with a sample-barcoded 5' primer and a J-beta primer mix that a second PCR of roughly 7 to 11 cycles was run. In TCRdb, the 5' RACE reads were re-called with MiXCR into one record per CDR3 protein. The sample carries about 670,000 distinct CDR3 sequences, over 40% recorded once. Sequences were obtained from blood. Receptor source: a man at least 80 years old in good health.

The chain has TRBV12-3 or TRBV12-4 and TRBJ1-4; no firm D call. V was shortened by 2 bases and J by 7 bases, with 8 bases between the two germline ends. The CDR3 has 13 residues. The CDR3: CASSLRVGEKLFF. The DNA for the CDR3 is TGTGCCAGCAGTTTAAGGGTCGGTGAAAAACTGTTTTTT.

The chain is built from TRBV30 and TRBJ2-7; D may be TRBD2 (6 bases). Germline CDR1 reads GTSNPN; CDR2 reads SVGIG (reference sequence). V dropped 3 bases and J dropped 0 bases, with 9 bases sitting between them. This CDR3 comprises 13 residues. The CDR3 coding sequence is TGTGCCTGGAGCCTGGGGGGCTCCTACGAGCAGTACTTC. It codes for CAWSLGGSYEQYF.

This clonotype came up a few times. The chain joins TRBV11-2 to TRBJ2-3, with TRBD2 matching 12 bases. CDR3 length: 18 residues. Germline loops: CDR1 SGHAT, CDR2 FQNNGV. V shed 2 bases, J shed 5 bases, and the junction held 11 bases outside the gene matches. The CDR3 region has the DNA TGTGCCAGCAGCTTAAGGGTCGGGGTGGGACTAGCGGGAGATACGCAGTATTTT. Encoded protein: CASSLRVGVGLAGDTQYF.

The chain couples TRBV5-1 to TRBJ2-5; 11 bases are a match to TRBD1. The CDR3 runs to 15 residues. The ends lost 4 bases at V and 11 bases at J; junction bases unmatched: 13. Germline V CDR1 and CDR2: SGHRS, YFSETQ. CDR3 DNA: TGCGCCAGCAGCCCTGGGACAGGGGGGGTGGGTGAGCAGTACTTC. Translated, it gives CASSPGTGGVGEQYF.

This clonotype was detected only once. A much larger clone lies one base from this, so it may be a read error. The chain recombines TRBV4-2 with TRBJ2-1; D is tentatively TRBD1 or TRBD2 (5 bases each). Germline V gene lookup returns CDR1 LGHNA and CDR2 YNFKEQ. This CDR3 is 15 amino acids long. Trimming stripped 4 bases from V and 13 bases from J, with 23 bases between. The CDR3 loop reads CASSRPGQFGETQFF. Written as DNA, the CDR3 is TGTGCCAGCAGCCGTCCAGGGCAGTTCGGGGAGACCCAGTTCTTC.

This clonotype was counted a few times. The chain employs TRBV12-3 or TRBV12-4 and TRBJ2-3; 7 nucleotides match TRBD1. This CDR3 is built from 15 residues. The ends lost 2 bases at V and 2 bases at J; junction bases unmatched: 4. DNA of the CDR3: TGTGCCAGCAGTTTACACAGGGGAACCACAGATACGCAGTATTTT. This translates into CASSLHRGTTDTQYF.

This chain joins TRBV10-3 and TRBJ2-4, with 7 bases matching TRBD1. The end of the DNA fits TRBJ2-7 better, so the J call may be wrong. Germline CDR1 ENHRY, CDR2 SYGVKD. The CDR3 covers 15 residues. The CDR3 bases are TGTGCCATCAGTGACCTATCACAGGGGTTGGACGAGCAGTACTTC. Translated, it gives CAISDLSQGLDEQYF.

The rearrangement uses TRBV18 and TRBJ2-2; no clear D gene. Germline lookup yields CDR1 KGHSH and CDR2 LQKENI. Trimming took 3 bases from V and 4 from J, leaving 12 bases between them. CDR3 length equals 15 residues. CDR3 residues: CASSPITRTTGELFF. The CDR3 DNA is TGTGCCAGCTCACCCATTACACGGACCACCGGGGAGCTGTTTTTT. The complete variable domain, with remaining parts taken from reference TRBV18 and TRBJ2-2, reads NAGVMQNPRHLVRRRGQEARLRCSPMKGHSHVYWYRQLPEEGLKFMVYLQKENIIDESGMPKERFSAEFPKEGPSILRIQQVVRGDSAAYFCASSPITRTTGELFFGEGSRLTVL.

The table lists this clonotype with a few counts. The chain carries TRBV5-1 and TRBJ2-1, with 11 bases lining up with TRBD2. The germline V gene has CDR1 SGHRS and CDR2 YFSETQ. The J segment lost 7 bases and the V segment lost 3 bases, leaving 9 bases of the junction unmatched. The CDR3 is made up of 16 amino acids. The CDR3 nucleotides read TGCGCCAGCAGCTGGGGTTCTAGCGGGGGGCGGAATGAGCAGTTCTTC. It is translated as CASSWGSSGGRNEQFF.

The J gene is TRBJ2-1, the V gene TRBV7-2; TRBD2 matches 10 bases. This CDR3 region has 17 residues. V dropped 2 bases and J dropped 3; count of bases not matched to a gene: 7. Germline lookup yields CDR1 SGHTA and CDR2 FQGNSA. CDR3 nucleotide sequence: TGTGCCAGCAGCTTACGTTCTAGCGGGAGAGTCTACAATGAGCAGTTCTTC. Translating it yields CASSLRSSGRVYNEQFF.

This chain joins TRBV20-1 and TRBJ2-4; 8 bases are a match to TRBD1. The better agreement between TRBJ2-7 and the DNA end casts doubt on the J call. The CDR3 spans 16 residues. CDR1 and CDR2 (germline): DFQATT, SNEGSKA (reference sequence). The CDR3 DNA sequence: TGCAGTGCTAGAGATTTTAAGGGACAGGACCCCTACGAGCAGTACTTC. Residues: CSARDFKGQDPYEQYF.

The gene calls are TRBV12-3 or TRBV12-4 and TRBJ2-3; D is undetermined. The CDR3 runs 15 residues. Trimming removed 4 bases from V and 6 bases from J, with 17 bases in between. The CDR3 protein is CASSSPLELADTQYF. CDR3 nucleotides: TGTGCCAGCAGTTCACCCCTAGAGCTCGCGGATACGCAGTATTTT.

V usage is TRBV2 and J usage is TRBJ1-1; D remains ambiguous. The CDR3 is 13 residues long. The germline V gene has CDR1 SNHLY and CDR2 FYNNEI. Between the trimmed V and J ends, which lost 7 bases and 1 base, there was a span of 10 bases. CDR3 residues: CASKRDWNTEAFF. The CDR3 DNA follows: TGTGCCAGCAAGCGAGACTGGAACACTGAAGCTTTCTTT.

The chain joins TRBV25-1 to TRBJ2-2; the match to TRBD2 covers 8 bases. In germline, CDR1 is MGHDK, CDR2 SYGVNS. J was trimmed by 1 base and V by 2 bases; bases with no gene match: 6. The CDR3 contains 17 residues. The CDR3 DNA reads TGTGCCAGCAGTGAAAGTAGGGGACTAGGGAACACCGGGGAGCTGTTTTTT. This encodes CASSESRGLGNTGELFF. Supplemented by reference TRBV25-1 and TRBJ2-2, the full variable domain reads EADIYQTPRYLVIGTGKKITLECSQTMGHDKMYWYQQDPGMELHLIHYSYGVNSTEKGDLSSESTVSRIRTEHFPLTLESARPSHTSQYLCASSESRGLGNTGELFFGEGSRLTVL.

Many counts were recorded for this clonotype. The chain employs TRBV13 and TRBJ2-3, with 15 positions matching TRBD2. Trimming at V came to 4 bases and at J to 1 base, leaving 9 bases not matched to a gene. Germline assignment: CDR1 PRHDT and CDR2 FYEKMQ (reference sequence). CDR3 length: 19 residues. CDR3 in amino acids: CASSSKPGTSGGRTDTQYF. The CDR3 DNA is TGTGCCAGCAGCTCAAAACCCGGGACTAGCGGGGGGCGCACAGATACGCAGTATTTT.

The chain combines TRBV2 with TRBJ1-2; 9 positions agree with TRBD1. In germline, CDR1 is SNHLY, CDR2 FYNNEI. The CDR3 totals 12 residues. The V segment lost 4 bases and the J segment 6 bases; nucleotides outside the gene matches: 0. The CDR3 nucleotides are TGTGCCAGCAGTGGACAGGGGGATGGCTACACCTTC. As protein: CASSGQGDGYTF.

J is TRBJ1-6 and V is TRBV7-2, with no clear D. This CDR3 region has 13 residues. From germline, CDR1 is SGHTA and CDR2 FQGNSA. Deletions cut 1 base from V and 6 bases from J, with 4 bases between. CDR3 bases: TGTGCCAGCAGCTTAGGGGTTAATTCACCCCTCCACTTT. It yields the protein CASSLGVNSPLHF.

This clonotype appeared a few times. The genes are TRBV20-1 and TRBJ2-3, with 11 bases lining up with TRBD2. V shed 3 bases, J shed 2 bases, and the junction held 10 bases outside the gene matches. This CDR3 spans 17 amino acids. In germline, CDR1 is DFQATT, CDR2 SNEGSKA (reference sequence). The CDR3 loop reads CSASHYGTSGSTDTQYF. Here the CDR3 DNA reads TGCAGTGCTAGCCACTACGGGACTAGCGGTTCCACAGATACGCAGTATTTT.

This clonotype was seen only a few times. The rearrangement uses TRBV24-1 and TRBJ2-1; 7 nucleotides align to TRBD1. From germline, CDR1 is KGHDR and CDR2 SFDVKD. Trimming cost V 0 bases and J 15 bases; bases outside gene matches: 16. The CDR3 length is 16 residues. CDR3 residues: CATSDLQKGAAFVLFF. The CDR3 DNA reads TGTGCCACCAGTGATTTGCAAAAGGGGGCGGCCTTCGTCCTGTTCTTC.

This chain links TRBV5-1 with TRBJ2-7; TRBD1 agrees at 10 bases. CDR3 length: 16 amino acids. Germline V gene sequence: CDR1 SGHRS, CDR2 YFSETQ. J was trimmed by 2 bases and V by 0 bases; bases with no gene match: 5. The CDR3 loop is CASSLGTGGRAYEQYF. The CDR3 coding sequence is TGCGCCAGCAGCTTGGGGACAGGGGGGAGGGCCTACGAGCAGTACTTC.

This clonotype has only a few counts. CDR3 amino acids: CASSLWVGGPQSWFF. The CDR3 DNA follows: TGTGCCAGCAGCTTATGGGTCGGGGGGCCACAATCCTGGTTCTTC. The rearrangement joins TRBV7-9 to TRBJ2-1; a weak D match, TRBD2 (7 bases). Deletions cut 2 bases from V and 15 bases from J, with 23 bases between. CDR1 is SEHNR and CDR2 is FQNEAQ in the germline V gene (reference sequence). This CDR3 contains 15 residues.

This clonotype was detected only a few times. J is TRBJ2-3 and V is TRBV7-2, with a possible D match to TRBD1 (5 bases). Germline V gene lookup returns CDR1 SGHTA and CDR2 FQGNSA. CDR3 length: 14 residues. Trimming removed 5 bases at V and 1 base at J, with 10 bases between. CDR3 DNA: TGTGCCAGCAGCGCCCGCAGGGGCACAGATACGCAGTATTTT. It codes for CASSARRGTDTQYF.

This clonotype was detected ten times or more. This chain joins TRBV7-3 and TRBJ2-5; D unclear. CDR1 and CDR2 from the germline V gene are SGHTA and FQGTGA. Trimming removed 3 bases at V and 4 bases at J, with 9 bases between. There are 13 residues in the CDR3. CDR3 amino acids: CASSFDRRETQYF. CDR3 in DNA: TGTGCCAGCAGCTTCGACCGGAGAGAGACCCAGTACTTC. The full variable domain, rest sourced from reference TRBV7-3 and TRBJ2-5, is GAGVSQTPSNKVTEKGKYVELRCDPISGHTALYWYRQSLGQGPEFLIYFQGTGAADDSGLPNDRFFAVRPEGSVSTLKIQRTERGDSAVYLCASSFDRRETQYFGPGTRLLVL.

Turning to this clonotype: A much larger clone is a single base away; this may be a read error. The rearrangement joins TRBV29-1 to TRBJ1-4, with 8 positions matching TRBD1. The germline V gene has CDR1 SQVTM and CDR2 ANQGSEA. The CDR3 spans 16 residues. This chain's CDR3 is CSAGRTGRGTNEKLVF. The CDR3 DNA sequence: TGCAGCGCTGGGCGGACAGGGAGAGGAACTAATGAAAAACTGGTTTTT.

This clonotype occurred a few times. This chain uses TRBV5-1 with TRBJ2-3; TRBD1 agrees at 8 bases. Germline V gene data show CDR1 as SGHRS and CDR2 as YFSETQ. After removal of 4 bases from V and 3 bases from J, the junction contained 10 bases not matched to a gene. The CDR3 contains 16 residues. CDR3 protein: CASSPSTGAGTDTQYF. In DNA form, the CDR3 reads TGCGCCAGCAGCCCATCGACAGGGGCGGGTACAGATACGCAGTATTTT.

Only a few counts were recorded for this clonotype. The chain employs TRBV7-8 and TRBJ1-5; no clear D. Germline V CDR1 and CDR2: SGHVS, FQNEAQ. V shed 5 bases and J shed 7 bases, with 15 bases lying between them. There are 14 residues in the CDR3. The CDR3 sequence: CASSPISVGQPQHF. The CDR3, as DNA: TGTGCCAGCAGCCCCATCAGCGTCGGGCAGCCCCAGCATTTT.

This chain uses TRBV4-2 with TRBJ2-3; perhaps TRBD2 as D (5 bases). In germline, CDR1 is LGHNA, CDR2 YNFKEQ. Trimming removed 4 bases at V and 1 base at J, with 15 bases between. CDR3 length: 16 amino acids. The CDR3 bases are TGTGCCAGCAGCCCCGGTGGGGAGCTTGGCACAGATACGCAGTATTTT. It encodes CASSPGGELGTDTQYF.

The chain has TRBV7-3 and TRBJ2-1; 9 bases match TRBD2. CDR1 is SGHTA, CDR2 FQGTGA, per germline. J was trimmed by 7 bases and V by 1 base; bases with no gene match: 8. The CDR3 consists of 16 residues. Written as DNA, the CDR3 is TGTGCCAGCAGCTTAAGGTGGCGGGAGGGCCTGAATGAGCAGTTCTTC. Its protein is CASSLRWREGLNEQFF.

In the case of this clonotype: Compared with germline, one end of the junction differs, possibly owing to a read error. The CDR3 coding sequence is TGTGCCATCAGTGAGTCGAAGGCATTAGCCAAAAACAGTCAGTACTTC. Its protein is CAISESKALAKNSQYF. This rearrangement joins TRBV10-3 to TRBJ2-4, with D unresolved. The germline V gene encodes CDR1 ENHRY and CDR2 SYGVKD. CDR3 length: 16 amino acids.

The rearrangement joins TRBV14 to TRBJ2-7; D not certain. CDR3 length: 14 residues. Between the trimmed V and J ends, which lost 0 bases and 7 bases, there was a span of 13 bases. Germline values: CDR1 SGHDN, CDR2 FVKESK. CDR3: CASSQDLVAEEQYF. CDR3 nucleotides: TGTGCCAGCAGCCAAGATCTTGTTGCGGAAGAGCAGTACTTC.

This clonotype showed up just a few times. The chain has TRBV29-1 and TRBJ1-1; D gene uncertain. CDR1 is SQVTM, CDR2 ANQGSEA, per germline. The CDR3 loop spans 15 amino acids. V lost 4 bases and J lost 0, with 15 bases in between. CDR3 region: CSVVVARGMNTEAFF. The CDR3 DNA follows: TGCAGCGTTGTTGTCGCTCGCGGCATGAACACTGAAGCTTTCTTT.

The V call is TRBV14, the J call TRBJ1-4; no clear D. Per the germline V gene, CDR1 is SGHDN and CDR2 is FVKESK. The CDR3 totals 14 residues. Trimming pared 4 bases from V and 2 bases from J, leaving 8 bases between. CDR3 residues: CASSRGGTNEKLFF. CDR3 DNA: TGTGCCAGCAGCCGCGGAGGGACTAATGAAAAACTGTTTTTT.